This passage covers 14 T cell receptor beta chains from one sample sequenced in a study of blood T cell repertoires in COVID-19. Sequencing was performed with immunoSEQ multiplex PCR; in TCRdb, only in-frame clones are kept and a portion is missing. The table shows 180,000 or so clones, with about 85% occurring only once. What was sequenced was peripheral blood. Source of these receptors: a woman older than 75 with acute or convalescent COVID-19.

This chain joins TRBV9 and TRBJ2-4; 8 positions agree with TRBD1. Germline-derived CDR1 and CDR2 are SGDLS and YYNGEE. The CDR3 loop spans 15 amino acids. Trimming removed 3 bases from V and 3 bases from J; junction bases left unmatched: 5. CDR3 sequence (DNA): TGTGCCAGCAGCGCCACAGGACAGGGCAAAAACATTCAGTACTTC. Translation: CASSATGQGKNIQYF.

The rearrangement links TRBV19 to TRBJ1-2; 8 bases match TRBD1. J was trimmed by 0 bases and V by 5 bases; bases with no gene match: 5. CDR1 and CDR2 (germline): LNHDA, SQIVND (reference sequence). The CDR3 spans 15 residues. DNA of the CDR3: TGTGCCAGTAGTCCAAGGACAGGGTCTAACTATGGCTACACCTTC. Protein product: CASSPRTGSNYGYTF.

The DNA of the CDR3 is TGCAGCGTTGACCTTACAGGGCCCAACTATGGCTACACCTTC. Protein: CSVDLTGPNYGYTF. This chain uses TRBV29-1 with TRBJ1-2, with D possibly TRBD1 on 6 matching bases. The germline V and J ends were trimmed by 3 bases and 2 bases, with 13 bases remaining between them. Germline loops: CDR1 SQVTM, CDR2 ANQGSEA. This CDR3 has 14 residues.

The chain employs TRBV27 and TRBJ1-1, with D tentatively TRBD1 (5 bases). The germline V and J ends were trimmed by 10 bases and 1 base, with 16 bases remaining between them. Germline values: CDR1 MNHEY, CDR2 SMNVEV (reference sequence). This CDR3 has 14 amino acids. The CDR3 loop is CATKSGGGNTEAFF. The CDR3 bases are TGTGCCACCAAGTCGGGGGGAGGGAACACTGAAGCTTTCTTT.

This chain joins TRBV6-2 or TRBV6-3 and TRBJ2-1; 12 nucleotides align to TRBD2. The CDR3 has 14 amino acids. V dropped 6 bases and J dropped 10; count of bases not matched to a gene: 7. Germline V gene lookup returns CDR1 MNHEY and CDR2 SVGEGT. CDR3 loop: CASRPSGGAREQFF. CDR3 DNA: TGTGCCAGCAGGCCTAGCGGGGGGGCCCGGGAGCAGTTCTTC.

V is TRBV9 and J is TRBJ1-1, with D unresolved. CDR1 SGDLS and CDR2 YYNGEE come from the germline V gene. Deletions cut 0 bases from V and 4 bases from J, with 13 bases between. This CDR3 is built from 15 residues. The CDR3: CASSVVSGLGTEAFF. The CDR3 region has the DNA TGTGCCAGCAGCGTAGTATCCGGGTTGGGCACTGAAGCTTTCTTT.

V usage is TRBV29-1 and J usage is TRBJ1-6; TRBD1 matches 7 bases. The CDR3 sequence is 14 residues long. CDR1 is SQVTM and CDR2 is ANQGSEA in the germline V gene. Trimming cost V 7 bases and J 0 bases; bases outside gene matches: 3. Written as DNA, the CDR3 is TGCAGCGCCCGGGACAGCTCCTATAATTCACCCCTCCACTTT. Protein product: CSARDSSYNSPLHF.

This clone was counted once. CDR3 DNA: TGTGCCACCCGGGGGGCGATTGGTGAGCAGTTCTTC. This encodes CATRGAIGEQFF. The chain uses TRBV24-1 and TRBJ2-1; the D gene is possibly TRBD2 (7 bases). V lost 9 bases and J 9 bases, leaving 14 bases between the germline ends. CDR1 and CDR2 (germline): KGHDR, SFDVKD. The CDR3 runs 12 residues.

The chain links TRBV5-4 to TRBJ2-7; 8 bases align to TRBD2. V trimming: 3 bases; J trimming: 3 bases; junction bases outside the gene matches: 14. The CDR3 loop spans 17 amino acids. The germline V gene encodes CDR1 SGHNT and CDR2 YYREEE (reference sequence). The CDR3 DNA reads TGTGCCAGCAGCTCCCGGGGAGGTGCGGGGGGCATCTACGAGCAGTACTTC. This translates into CASSSRGGAGGIYEQYF.

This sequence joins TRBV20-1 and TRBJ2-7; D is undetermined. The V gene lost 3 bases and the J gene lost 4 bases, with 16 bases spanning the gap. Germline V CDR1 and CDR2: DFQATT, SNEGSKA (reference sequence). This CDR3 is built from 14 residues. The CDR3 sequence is CSASALQPRYEQYF. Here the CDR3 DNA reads TGCAGTGCTAGTGCGCTGCAACCCCGGTACGAGCAGTACTTC.

Written as DNA, the CDR3 is TGTGCCAGCAGCTTAGATCGGGACAGGGGGCCGAATGGCTACACCTTC. Residues: CASSLDRDRGPNGYTF. The chain employs TRBV11-2 and TRBJ1-2; TRBD1 matches at 12 bases. In germline, CDR1 is SGHAT, CDR2 FQNNGV. The CDR3 contains 16 residues. Trimming removed 0 bases from V and 6 bases from J; junction bases left unmatched: 5.

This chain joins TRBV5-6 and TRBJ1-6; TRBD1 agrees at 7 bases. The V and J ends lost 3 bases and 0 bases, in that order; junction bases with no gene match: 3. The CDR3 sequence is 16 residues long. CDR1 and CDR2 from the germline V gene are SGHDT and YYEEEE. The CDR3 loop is CASSSDRSSYNSPLHF. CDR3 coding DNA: TGTGCCAGCAGCTCGGACAGGAGCTCCTATAATTCACCCCTCCACTTT.

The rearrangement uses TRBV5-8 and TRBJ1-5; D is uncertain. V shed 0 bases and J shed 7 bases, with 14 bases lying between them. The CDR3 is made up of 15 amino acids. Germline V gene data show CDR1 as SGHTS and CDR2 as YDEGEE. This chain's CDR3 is CASSLAQWKWQPQHF. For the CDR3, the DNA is TGTGCCAGCAGCTTGGCACAGTGGAAGTGGCAGCCCCAGCATTTT.

The CDR3 loop reads CASRDTGDNEKLFF. The CDR3, as DNA: TGTGCCAGCAGGGATACGGGAGATAATGAAAAACTGTTTTTT. The chain joins TRBV25-1 to TRBJ1-4; no firm D call. Trimming stripped 6 bases from V and 4 bases from J, with 12 bases between. Germline CDR1 and CDR2: MGHDK and SYGVNS. The CDR3 spans 14 residues. Using reference TRBV25-1 and TRBJ1-4 for the parts outside the CDR3, the full variable domain is EADIYQTPRYLVIGTGKKITLECSQTMGHDKMYWYQQDPGMELHLIHYSYGVNSTEKGDLSSESTVSRIRTEHFPLTLESARPSHTSQYLCASRDTGDNEKLFFGSGTQLSVL.